The clone carrying this TCR beta chain occurred a few times. The antigen is undetermined. As every portion of the isolated RNA was reverse transcribed, the sequencing read expressed TCRB transcripts. Sequenced by immunoSEQ multiplex PCR; TCRdb stores in-frame clones only, minus some. Seen here are about 290,000 clones, around 7.3% observed once, and the top ten hold roughly 1%. Deletions cut 3 bases from V and 8 bases from J, with 11 bases between. The germline V gene has CDR1 SQVTM and CDR2 ANQGSEA. The length of the CDR3 is 12 residues. Heparinised blood was drawn once per donor, averaging about 116 mL. The data are from a study of beta chain features in type 1 diabetes. Study-wide findings and caveats: The similarity of naive, central memory and Treg TCRB repertoires appeared greater among patients than among healthy donors. TCRB rearrangement may or may not be influenced by HLA type; here this remained unresolved. Researchers report that Type 1 diabetes patients had moderately but significantly shorter TCRB CDR3s across all four CD4+ subsets.

The chain links TRBV29-1 to TRBJ2-4; D is undetermined. This clonotype originated in a woman aged 18-30 years in good health. The sample taken for sequencing was central memory CD4+ T cells from blood. DNA for the CDR3: TGCAGCGTTGAGGACGGTTATGACATTCAGTACTTC. Translated: CSVEDGYDIQYF.